The clone carrying this T cell receptor beta chain was detected ten times or more. Its antigen is undetermined. Coverage ceases 3 residues before the CDR3 finishes, and the germline J gene fills in the end. V lost 6 bases and J lost 5; bases outside the gene matches: 5. The CDR3 runs 15 residues. Germline V gene lookup returns CDR1 SNHLY and CDR2 FYNNEI. The sample is drawn from a study of T cell clonality in common variable immunodeficiency. TCRdb's copy holds only in-frame clones and misses some; the assay was immunoSEQ multiplex PCR. Singletons are absent from the sample, which has roughly 79,000 clones. Study-wide results and limits: Compared with healthy controls, CVID subjects showed increased TCRbeta clonality, mostly in about a third.

The sequence was collected from a person aged 18 to 75 in good health. Sequencing used peripheral blood mononuclear cells. The V call is TRBV2, the J call TRBJ2-1; TRBD2 matches 12 bases. The CDR3 loop is CASSPTSGRHNEQFF. CDR3 bases read: TGTGCCAGCAGCCCGACTAGCGGGAGACACAATGAG.